Included here is one T cell receptor beta chain sequence, with context. This sample stems from a study of cytomegalovirus exposure and HLA in healthy donors. The CDR3 has 18 amino acids. V shed 5 bases and J 5 bases; nucleotides not matched to a gene: 13. CDR1 SEHNR and CDR2 FQNEAQ come from the germline V gene (reference sequence). Researchers ran the PCR with 60 Vbeta and 13 Jbeta primers. Here immunoSEQ multiplex PCR was the method, and the copy in TCRdb shows in-frame clones only, minus some. Of 100,000 to 150,000 clones in the sample, around four fifths were seen once. Sequencing was performed on PBMCs. The TCR was taken from a man between 18 and 35 years old in good health and CMV-seropositive. J is TRBJ1-4 and V is TRBV7-9, with TRBD1 identical over 11 bases. CDR3 residues: CASSPVWGQGGRNEKLFF. Written as DNA, the CDR3 is TGTGCCAGCAGCCCTGTCTGGGGACAGGGGGGCCGGAATGAAAAACTGTTTTTT.